Listed below are T cell receptor beta chains from one sample, sequenced in a study of cytomegalovirus exposure and HLA in healthy donors. The data were produced by immunoSEQ multiplex PCR, yet TCRdb's version contains in-frame clones alone and is incomplete. The sample consists of 150,000 or so clones, 82% of them appearing once. The specimen was PBMCs. The receptors were gathered from a man younger than 45 in good health and CMV-seropositive. CDR3s include the opening cysteine and the closing phenylalanine or tryptophan. A D gene is named only where the DNA matches it firmly. Clone size is stated in some rows and not others, as once, few, many or a class when expanded.

J gene	V gene	clone size	D gene	CDR3 DNA	CDR3 protein
TRBJ1-2	TRBV6-5	.	.	TGTGCCAGCAGTTACTCGAGTTATAATGGCTACACCTTC	CASSYSSYNGYTF
TRBJ1-1	TRBV5-6	few	.	TGTGCCAGCAGCTTGGAGGCCGCTCTGGGGAGCACTGAAGCTTTCTTT	CASSLEAALGSTEAFF
TRBJ2-1	TRBV27	.	TRBD2	TGTGCCAGCAGTTTACAGGTTAGCGGGGCCTACAATGAGCAGTTCTTC	CASSLQVSGAYNEQFF
TRBJ1-5	TRBV14	.	.	TGTGCCAGCAGCCTTCAGGAATACAATCAGCCCCAGCATTTT	CASSLQEYNQPQHF
TRBJ2-7	TRBV7-9	.	TRBD1	TGTGCCAGCAGCGCCGGGACAGGGGTCTACGAGCAGTACTTC	CASSAGTGVYEQYF
TRBJ2-3	TRBV13	.	TRBD2	TGTGCCAGCAGCCTTCGGACTAGCGGGAATCCAGATACGCAGTATTTT	CASSLRTSGNPDTQYF
TRBJ2-1	TRBV18	.	TRBD2	TGTGCCAGCTCACCAGAGGGGACTAGCGCATACAATGAGCAGTTCTTC	CASSPEGTSAYNEQFF
TRBJ1-2	TRBV5-4	.	TRBD1	TGTGCCAGCAGCCCCGGGACAGGATCCTTTTATGGCTACACCTTC	CASSPGTGSFYGYTF
TRBJ1-4	TRBV2	.	TRBD1	TGTGCCAGCAGTGAAGATGGGACAGGGTTTCCTAATGAAAAACTGTTTTTT	CASSEDGTGFPNEKLFF
TRBJ2-1	TRBV2	.	.	TGTGCCAGCAGTGTAATGCGGGACCGCCCCCCCAATGAGCAGTTCTTC	CASSVMRDRPPNEQFF
TRBJ1-1	TRBV7-9	.	TRBD1	TGTGCCAGCAGCTTTGGGACAGGGCCGGAGGCTTTCTTT	CASSFGTGPEAFF
TRBJ2-5	TRBV19	.	TRBD2	TGTGCCAGTAGTAGGGGACTAGCGGGAGGGAAGGTCCAAGAGACCCAGTACTTC	CASSRGLAGGKVQETQYF